This is a list of T cell receptor beta chains from one sample in a study of cytomegalovirus exposure and HLA in healthy donors. The data were produced by immunoSEQ multiplex PCR, yet TCRdb's version contains in-frame clones alone and is incomplete. This table has 190,000 or so clones, 80% to 85% appearing once. The material sequenced was PBMCs. All receptors derive from a man aged 45-65 years in good health and CMV-seronegative. The CDR3 runs from the conserved cysteine through the conserved F or W. D genes are given only for firm matches. The size entry is marked missing in some rows and otherwise reads once, few, many or a size class.

j_call d_call v_call clone_size cdr3_nt cdr3_aa
TRBJ2-5 TRBD1 TRBV11-1 - TGTGCCAGCAGCTTAGGTCAGGACAGGGGGAAAGAGACCCAGTACTTC CASSLGQDRGKETQYF
TRBJ1-4 - TRBV6-5 few TGTGCCAGCAGAACGGTCGGGGGTAATGAAAAACTGTTTTTT CASRTVGGNEKLFF
TRBJ1-1 - TRBV6-5 - TGTGCCAGCAGTTTTCAGGGTAAAGCGAACACTGAAGCTTTCTTT CASSFQGKANTEAFF
TRBJ2-7 - TRBV28 once TGTGCCAGCCGTCCAGGGGTGGGTCACTACGAGCAGTACTTC CASRPGVGHYEQYF
TRBJ1-5 - TRBV6-6 few TGTGCCAGCAGTCAGGGGTATAGCAATCAGCCCCAGCATTTT CASSQGYSNQPQHF
TRBJ2-5 TRBD2 TRBV2 few TGTGCCAGCCAAACCGGGCTAGCGGTCAAAGAGACCCAGTACTTC CASQTGLAVKETQYF
TRBJ1-2 - TRBV18 - TGTGCCAGCTCCCCGGGAGGGTCTAACTATGGCTACACCTTC CASSPGGSNYGYTF
TRBJ1-6 TRBD1 TRBV6-1 - TGTGCCATCCAGACAGGGAACTCACCCCTCCACTTT CAIQTGNSPLHF
TRBJ2-2 TRBD2 TRBV2 - TGTGCCAGCAGCGAGACTAGCTATACCGGGGAGCTGTTTTTT CASSETSYTGELFF
TRBJ1-5 - TRBV28 - TGTGCCAGCACGGTTTGGAGAAATCAGCCCCAGCATTTT CASTVWRNQPQHF
TRBJ1-1 - TRBV7-3 few TGTGCCAGCAGCTCGTCAGCGGGCACTGAAGCTTTCTTT CASSSSAGTEAFF
TRBJ2-7 - TRBV9 - TGTGCCAGCAGCGTTGCGGCAGGAGGGGTCTACGAGCAGTACTTC CASSVAAGGVYEQYF
TRBJ2-5 TRBD1 TRBV10-3 - TGTGCCATCAGTTACAGGGGCGGGGAGACCCAGTACTTC CAISYRGGETQYF
TRBJ2-1 TRBD2 TRBV11-3 - TGTGCCAGCAGCCTTTCCGGGACTAGCGGGGGGAGAGGGGAGCAGTTCTTC CASSLSGTSGGRGEQFF
TRBJ1-5 TRBD1 TRBV6-1 - TGTGCCAGCAGTGGGACAGGGGGAAGACAGCCCCAGCATTTT CASSGTGGRQPQHF
TRBJ1-3 - TRBV5-1 - TGCGCCAGCAGCTTAGGGGGCTCTGGAAACACCATATATTTT CASSLGGSGNTIYF
TRBJ1-5 - TRBV6-5 - TGTGCCAGCAGTTACGGACAGCCCGGCAATCAGCCCCAGCATTTT CASSYGQPGNQPQHF
TRBJ1-5 - TRBV6-5 - TGTGCCAGCAGGATACAGGTTTATAGCAATCAGCCCCAGCATTTT CASRIQVYSNQPQHF
TRBJ2-2 - TRBV7-9 - TGTGCCAGCAGTAGTAATGGACAGCTCACCGGGGAGCTGTTTTTT CASSSNGQLTGELFF
TRBJ2-3 - TRBV2 - TGTGCCAGCAGTGACCCAGTCGGTTTGGGGAGGGGGACAGATACGCAGTATTTT CASSDPVGLGRGTDTQYF
TRBJ2-5 TRBD1 TRBV7-7 - TGTGCTAGCAGCCCATACAAGGACAGGGAGGTTGAGACCCAGTACTTC CASSPYKDREVETQYF
TRBJ2-1 TRBD2 TRBV5-6 - TGTGCCAGCAGCTTGCCGCTAGCGGGAGTACTTGGGGATGAGCAGTTCTTC CASSLPLAGVLGDEQFF
TRBJ2-7 - TRBV5-4 - TGTGCCAGCAGCCAAGGACAGAATCCCTACGAGCAGTACTTC CASSQGQNPYEQYF
TRBJ2-3 - TRBV7-2 - TGTGCCAGCAGCTTTTCGGCGGCCGCGGGAGATACGCAGTATTTT CASSFSAAAGDTQYF
TRBJ2-7 - TRBV5-1 once TGCGCCAGCAGCCAAAACCGGGACTTATACGAGCAGTACTTC CASSQNRDLYEQYF
TRBJ1-4 TRBD1 TRBV4-1 - TGCGCCAGCAGCCCGCCGGGACAGGGGCGTGAAAAACTGTTTTTT CASSPPGQGREKLFF
TRBJ2-3 TRBD2 TRBV7-9 - TGTGCCAGCAGCTTAGTCTTAGCGGGGAGCACAGATACGCAGTATTTT CASSLVLAGSTDTQYF
TRBJ1-6 TRBD1 TRBV5-6 - TGTGCCAGCAACTCGAGACAGGGGGGATATTCACCCCTCCACTTT CASNSRQGGYSPLHF